What follows are 27 T cell receptor beta chains derived from one specimen sequenced in a study of T cell changes during pregnancy in multiple sclerosis. The repertoire was sequenced with immunoSEQ multiplex PCR; TCRdb's copy has only in-frame clones and lacks some. The sample lists around 60,000 clones; about 93% were seen once. Sequenced material: peripheral blood, taken in the third trimester of pregnancy. Receptors were obtained from a female donor in good health, enrolled as a control in a pregnancy study.

The chain employs TRBV23-1 and TRBJ1-1; D gene uncertain. TRBV23-1 is an open reading frame, and its role is uncertain. V was pared by 8 bases and J by 0 bases, with 19 bases between. There are 16 residues in the CDR3. CDR3 nucleotide sequence: TGCGCCAGCCCTTCTCCGGGAAGGGAGATGAACACTGAAGCTTTCTTT. This gives the protein CASPSPGREMNTEAFF.

For this clone: One end of the junction varies from germline; a read error may be responsible. The chain combines TRBV7-7 with TRBJ1-1, with 7 bases fitting TRBD1. In germline, CDR1 is SSHAT, CDR2 FNYEAQ (reference sequence). CDR3 length: 14 residues. The CDR3 loop reads CASSLQGMNTEAFF. Here the CDR3 DNA reads TGTGCTAGCAGCCTACAGGGGATGAACACTGAAGCTTTCTTT.

The chain uses TRBV6-1 and TRBJ2-7; 7 bases fit TRBD1. CDR1 and CDR2 from the germline V gene are MNHNS and SASEGT. The CDR3 is 17 residues long. J lost 3 bases, V lost 2 bases, and 13 bases had no gene match. The chain's CDR3 is CASSEHGQDLMVYEQYF. The DNA of the CDR3 is TGTGCCAGCAGTGAACACGGACAGGACCTAATGGTCTACGAGCAGTACTTC.

This chain links TRBV18 with TRBJ1-5, with 7 bases lining up with TRBD1. The CDR3 is 13 residues long. Germline V lookup: CDR1 KGHSH, CDR2 LQKENI. After removal of 3 bases from V and 7 bases from J, the junction contained 3 bases not matched to a gene. CDR3 DNA: TGTGCCAGCTCACCTGGACAGGAACAGCCCCAGCATTTT. It is translated as CASSPGQEQPQHF. Full variable domain (outside the CDR3, taken from reference TRBV18 and TRBJ1-5): NAGVMQNPRHLVRRRGQEARLRCSPMKGHSHVYWYRQLPEEGLKFMVYLQKENIIDESGMPKERFSAEFPKEGPSILRIQQVVRGDSAAYFCASSPGQEQPQHFGDGTRLSIL.

This sequence joins TRBV19 and TRBJ2-5; 7 nucleotides align to TRBD2. In germline, CDR1 is LNHDA, CDR2 SQIVND (reference sequence). CDR3 size: 14 residues. With V trimmed by 4 bases and J by 4 bases, 6 bases remained unmatched. The CDR3, as DNA: TGTGCCAGTAGTAGACTGGGACTATCAGAGACCCAGTACTTC. Its translation is CASSRLGLSETQYF.

This clone occurred once. The genes are TRBV7-8 and TRBJ2-3; 14 positions match TRBD2. Losses at the gene ends were 5 bases for V and 6 bases for J; bases not matched to a gene: 13. The length of the CDR3 is 18 residues. Germline V lookup: CDR1 SGHVS, CDR2 FQNEAQ. CDR3 region: CASSAPGLAGATGDTQYF. The CDR3 DNA reads as TGTGCCAGCAGCGCCCCGGGACTAGCGGGGGCTACGGGGGATACGCAGTATTTT.

The chain uses TRBV4-2 and TRBJ1-4, with 8 nucleotides matching TRBD1. Trimming at V came to 4 bases and at J to 5 bases, leaving 6 bases not matched to a gene. Germline V gene lookup returns CDR1 LGHNA and CDR2 YNFKEQ. The CDR3 totals 15 residues. The CDR3 nucleotides are TGTGCCAGCAGCCGGGGGACAGGAGACAATGAAAAACTGTTTTTT. Protein: CASSRGTGDNEKLFF.

The CDR3 region is CATSKGGESGELFF. The DNA for the CDR3 is TGTGCCACCAGTAAGGGAGGAGAATCCGGGGAGCTGTTTTTT. The V gene is TRBV19, the J gene TRBJ2-2, with TRBD2 as a possible D gene (6 bases). Looked up from germline, CDR1 is LNHDA and CDR2 is SQIVND (reference sequence). The CDR3 contains 14 residues. V lost 10 bases, J lost 6 bases, and 18 bases lay in between.

The rearrangement uses TRBV7-3 and TRBJ2-7, with 8 bases aligning to TRBD2. The CDR3 is 14 amino acids. After removal of 3 bases from V and 5 bases from J, the junction contained 6 bases not matched to a gene. Per germline, CDR1 SGHTA and CDR2 FQGTGA. As DNA, the CDR3 is TGTGCCAGCAGCTTGGGCGGGGGGTTGGACGAGCAGTACTTC. Amino acids: CASSLGGGLDEQYF.

This clone was observed a handful of times. At the DNA level, this CDR3 is encoded by other sequences in the same sample as well. The chain joins TRBV7-2 to TRBJ2-3; 7 nucleotides match TRBD1. Germline V gene lookup returns CDR1 SGHTA and CDR2 FQGNSA. The CDR3 loop spans 15 amino acids. The junction had 3 bases not matched to a gene; V was cut back by 1 base and J by 2 bases. DNA for the CDR3: TGTGCCAGCAGCTTAGGGACAGGTTACACAGATACGCAGTATTTT. Translated: CASSLGTGYTDTQYF. Together with reference TRBV7-2 and TRBJ2-3, the CDR3 gives the full variable domain: GAGVSQSPSNKVTEKGKDVELRCDPISGHTALYWYRQSLGQGLEFLIYFQGNSAPDKSGLPSDRFSAERTGGSVSTLTIQRTQQEDSAVYLCASSLGTGYTDTQYFGPGTRLTVL.

The V gene is TRBV6-1, the J gene TRBJ2-1, with TRBD2 matching over 11 bases. The V and J ends lost 6 bases and 8 bases, in that order; junction bases with no gene match: 6. CDR1 is MNHNS and CDR2 is SASEGT in the germline V gene. The CDR3 has 14 amino acids. CDR3 coding DNA: TGTGCCAGCAGACCTAGCGGGGGGTCATATGAGCAGTTCTTC. As protein: CASRPSGGSYEQFF.

The chain recombines TRBV19 with TRBJ2-3; D may be TRBD2 (7 bases). In germline, CDR1 is LNHDA, CDR2 SQIVND (reference sequence). The ends were cut back, 1 base at V and 10 bases at J, with 12 bases in the middle. The CDR3 totals 13 residues. Here the CDR3 reads CASSIAGGEAQYF. The DNA of the CDR3 is TGTGCCAGTAGTATAGCGGGGGGCGAGGCGCAGTATTTT.

V gene TRBV29-1 combines with J gene TRBJ1-1; no reliable D call. The CDR3 is 12 residues long. V lost 3 bases and J lost 0, with 5 bases in between. CDR1 is SQVTM and CDR2 is ANQGSEA in the germline V gene. The CDR3 nucleotides read TGCAGCGTTGATGGGCTGAACACTGAAGCTTTCTTT. Encoded protein: CSVDGLNTEAFF.

The rearrangement links TRBV6-1 to TRBJ1-2, with 10 bases identical to TRBD1. CDR1 is MNHNS and CDR2 is SASEGT in the germline V gene. This CDR3 is 16 amino acids long. J was trimmed by 3 bases and V by 6 bases; bases with no gene match: 10. The CDR3, as DNA: TGTGCCAGCAGAGAAATCCGGGACAGGGGCGACTATGGCTACACCTTC. It specifies CASREIRDRGDYGYTF.

The rearrangement uses TRBV28 and TRBJ1-2, with 7 bases matching TRBD1. The CDR3 sequence is 14 residues long. J gave up 8 bases and V 6 bases, and 12 bases lay outside the gene matches. Germline CDR1 and CDR2: MDHEN and SYDVKM. The CDR3 protein is CASSRTTGREGYTF. For the CDR3, the DNA is TGTGCCAGCAGCCGTACGACAGGGCGAGAGGGCTACACCTTC.

This clone was counted a single time. CDR3 sequence reads: CASSPGASTEAFF. DNA for the CDR3: TGTGCCAGCAGCCCAGGGGCCTCAACTGAAGCTTTCTTT. V and J are TRBV7-2 and TRBJ1-1; D is perhaps TRBD1 (6 bases). Trimming pared 5 bases from V and 5 bases from J, leaving 12 bases between. The CDR3 runs 13 residues. Per germline, CDR1 SGHTA and CDR2 FQGNSA.

This rearrangement joins TRBV6-6 to TRBJ2-7, with D maybe TRBD2 (5 bases). Trimming cost V 7 bases and J 2 bases, with 15 bases left between them. The CDR3 consists of 14 residues. The germline CDR1 and CDR2 sequences are MNHNY and SVGAGI (reference sequence). The CDR3 protein is CASNPDFTTYEQYF. The DNA for the CDR3 is TGTGCCAGCAACCCGGACTTTACGACCTACGAGCAGTACTTC.

This sequence joins TRBV5-5 and TRBJ2-2, with D tentatively TRBD1 (5 bases). V was cut by 6 bases and J by 1 base, with 7 bases left in between. CDR3 length equals 13 residues. The germline V gene has CDR1 SGHKS and CDR2 YYEKEE (reference sequence). This chain's CDR3 is CASIRENTGELFF. For the CDR3, the DNA is TGTGCCAGCATCAGGGAGAACACCGGGGAGCTGTTTTTT. Based on the CDR3 plus reference TRBV5-5 and TRBJ2-2, the full variable domain is DAGVTQSPTHLIKTRGQQVTLRCSPISGHKSVSWYQQVLGQGPQFIFQYYEKEERGRGNFPDRFSARQFPNYSSELNVNALLLGDSALYLCASIRENTGELFFGEGSRLTVL.

V usage is TRBV7-3 and J usage is TRBJ2-3; TRBD1 aligns across 7 bases. Germline V gives CDR1 SGHTA, CDR2 FQGTGA. The CDR3 extends over 15 amino acids. V trimming: 2 bases; J trimming: 2 bases; junction bases outside the gene matches: 4. Here the CDR3 reads CASSLWGQNTDTQYF. The CDR3 DNA is TGTGCCAGCAGCTTATGGGGACAGAACACAGATACGCAGTATTTT.

V usage is TRBV7-9 and J usage is TRBJ2-1, with 8 bases fitting TRBD2. This CDR3 spans 16 amino acids. The germline CDR1 and CDR2 sequences are SEHNR and FQNEAQ (reference sequence). Trimming removed 5 bases from V and 8 bases from J; junction bases left unmatched: 14. The CDR3 coding sequence is TGTGCCAGCAGCCCCCTAGTGGGACTAGTGAGATATGAGCAGTTCTTC. It codes for CASSPLVGLVRYEQFF.

V is TRBV5-6 and J is TRBJ2-7; TRBD1 matches at 7 bases. Germline lookup yields CDR1 SGHDT and CDR2 YYEEEE. The V segment lost 4 bases and the J segment 2 bases; nucleotides outside the gene matches: 6. CDR3 length: 14 amino acids. The CDR3 bases are TGTGCCAGCAGCACATACAGGGGACCCTACGAGCAGTACTTC. As protein: CASSTYRGPYEQYF. The full variable domain, rest sourced from reference TRBV5-6 and TRBJ2-7, is DAGVTQSPTHLIKTRGQQVTLRCSPKSGHDTVSWYQQALGQGPQFIFQYYEEEERQRGNFPDRFSGHQFPNYSSELNVNALLLGDSALYLCASSTYRGPYEQYFGPGTRLTVT.

The chain couples TRBV13 to TRBJ2-7, with 7 nucleotides matching TRBD1. Trimming took 4 bases from V and 4 from J; bases not matched to a gene: 13. This CDR3 has 16 residues. Germline CDR1 and CDR2: PRHDT and FYEKMQ (reference sequence). The CDR3 reads CASSSWTGRAGYEQYF. The CDR3 DNA is TGTGCCAGCAGCTCCTGGACAGGCAGGGCGGGTTACGAGCAGTACTTC.

V and J are TRBV9 and TRBJ2-7; D possibly corresponds to TRBD1 (6 bases). The CDR3 has 15 amino acids. The germline gives CDR1 SGDLS, CDR2 YYNGEE. Trimming left V 0 bases short and J 2 bases short, with 12 bases between. The CDR3 coding sequence is TGTGCCAGCAGCGTAGGGGACACCATCACCTACGAGCAGTACTTC. Encoded protein: CASSVGDTITYEQYF.

The rearrangement links TRBV2 to TRBJ2-1; maybe TRBD1 (6 bases). CDR1 SNHLY and CDR2 FYNNEI come from the germline V gene. V lost 5 bases and J 10 bases, leaving 21 bases between the germline ends. The CDR3 totals 15 residues. The CDR3 DNA sequence: TGTGCCAGCAGTTTAGAGGGCAGGGGCTTAGGGGAGCAGTTCTTC. This translates into CASSLEGRGLGEQFF. Variable domain in full (rest from reference TRBV2 and TRBJ2-1): EPEVTQTPSHQVTQMGQEVILRCVPISNHLYFYWYRQILGQKVEFLVSFYNNEISEKSEIFDDQFSVERPDGSNFTLKIRSTKLEDSAMYFCASSLEGRGLGEQFFGPGTRLTVL.

The chain is built from TRBV27 and TRBJ2-7; a weak D match, TRBD1 (6 bases). Germline values: CDR1 MNHEY, CDR2 SMNVEV (reference sequence). The CDR3 runs to 15 residues. Trimming cost V 3 bases and J 0 bases, with 12 bases left between them. The CDR3 region is CASSFLQGSSYEQYF. The CDR3 DNA sequence: TGTGCCAGCAGTTTTTTACAGGGTAGCTCCTACGAGCAGTACTTC.

This clone was picked up a small number of times. The V and J genes are TRBV6-1 and TRBJ2-3, with D perhaps matching TRBD2 (6 bases). Trimming took off 7 bases at V and 5 bases at J, with 10 bases between the two ends. CDR1 is MNHNS, CDR2 SASEGT, per germline. CDR3 size: 12 residues. The CDR3 region is CASNWRGDTQYF. Here the CDR3 DNA reads TGTGCCAGCAACTGGAGGGGAGATACGCAGTATTTT.

The V gene is TRBV27, the J gene TRBJ1-2; possibly TRBD1 for D (5 bases). This CDR3 has 15 residues. With 8 bases removed from V and 2 bases from J, the gap between germline ends came to 18 bases. Looked up from germline, CDR1 is MNHEY and CDR2 is SMNVEV (reference sequence). CDR3 loop: CASASREGLNYGYTF. CDR3 DNA: TGTGCCAGCGCCTCTCGGGAGGGGTTAAACTATGGCTACACCTTC.